The 2 T cell receptor beta chains below all came from one sample that was sequenced in a study of blood T cell repertoires in COVID-19 (dated by TCRdb to between 2020 and 2021). Library prep was done by the immunoSEQ multiplex PCR assay. TCRdb obtained this table from immuneACCESS and retained in-frame rearrangements with V and J assigned. These tables miss some clones; where compared with another copy, unresolved V genes account for less than half of the shortfall, and the remainder is unexplained. Across this sample there are around 210,000 clones, with roughly 80% seen only once. The top ten hold around 0.93% of the sample. Source material: peripheral blood. These receptors originate from a man in his sixties with COVID-19, enrolled during active disease.

The J gene is TRBJ2-7, the V gene TRBV9; D possibly corresponds to TRBD1 (6 bases). The CDR3 spans 13 residues. The ends were cut back, 3 bases at V and 5 bases at J, with 12 bases in the middle. CDR1 and CDR2 from the germline V gene are SGDLS and YYNGEE. CDR3 DNA sequence: TGTGCCAGCAGCGCAGACAGGTTGGACGAGCAGTACTTC. Protein: CASSADRLDEQYF.

The chain couples TRBV15 to TRBJ2-1; 8 nucleotides align to TRBD1. Germline CDR1 LNHNV, CDR2 YYDKDF (reference sequence). V lost 4 bases, J lost 10 bases, and 3 bases stayed unmatched. This CDR3 has 12 residues. CDR3 region: CATSTRTGEQFF. The CDR3 DNA reads TGTGCCACCAGCACACGGACAGGGGAGCAGTTCTTC.